This T cell receptor beta chain was captured in a study of cytomegalovirus exposure and HLA in healthy donors (dated by TCRdb to 2015 to 2018). In the study overall: According to a later analysis, one platform produced both the 110 or so validation repertoires and the roughly 660 repertoires of the first cohort. A separate validation cohort of 100 to 150 different subjects was used in addition to the approximately 700-subject first cohort. To predict cytomegalovirus infection status, the study brought together high-throughput TCR immunosequencing, statistical association of individual TCRs with disease status, and machine learning. The aim of the study was to test whether cataloging public T cell receptors could identify signatures of past pathogen exposure.

As for this clone: No antigen is known for it. Base qualities were left out, and no much larger clone turns up one base away.

The investigation overall reported the following: Cytomegalovirus status was reported to be diagnosed by the classifier with high specificity and sensitivity in both the original and validation cohorts. In vitro tests confirmed that a few of the cytomegalovirus-associated TCR beta chains recognize cytomegalovirus antigens. Of the cluster scores, around 95% were above 0 in a later analysis, which found that TCRs clustered in the first cohort also tended to co-occur in the approximately 130 validation repertoires. Most TCR sequences were seen in very few donors, while some public TCRs were found in many individuals. According to the authors, the approach could potentially be generalized to other disease states and immunological phenotypes. A total of 164 TCR beta chains were listed by the study as associated with cytomegalovirus. A later analysis had no HLA typing for the validation cohort, so co-occurrence there was scored across all 130 or so repertoires.

Library creation used the immunoSEQ multiplex PCR assay. In the original analysis: To diagnose cytomegalovirus status from the catalog of TCR beta chain sequences, a statistical classification framework was built. This is the immuneACCESS table as TCRdb keeps it, with only in-frame sequences that have V and J called. A part of the clones is gone; compared with another copy, unresolved V genes explain less than half, and the rest is unexplained. From that table come the V and J calls and clone size; the DNA was used to work out D and trimming. The sample includes around 150,000 clones, with roughly 90% observed a single time. The leading ten clones occupy around 2% of the sample. V loses 4 bases at its end and J loses 9 bases; junction bases beyond the gene matches: 13. Spanning cysteine to phenylalanine, the CDR3 consists of 16 amino acids. Solely the CDR3 DNA is kept, with 48 bases framed from the first base. CDR1 and CDR2, per the germline V gene, are LGHNA and YSLEER.

Separate from the roughly 630-subject first cohort, the validation cohort of around 130 subjects was the group to which the donors belonged. The sample was PBMCs. The clonotype originates from a woman between 18 and 30 years old in good health and CMV-seronegative. The V and J genes are TRBV4-3 and TRBJ2-1, and 9 bases in between align with TRBD2. The DNA sequence reads TGCGCCAGCAGCCCGAATTTCCTAGCGGGAAGCGGTGAGCAGTTCTTC. The encoded protein is CASSPNFLAGSGEQFF.